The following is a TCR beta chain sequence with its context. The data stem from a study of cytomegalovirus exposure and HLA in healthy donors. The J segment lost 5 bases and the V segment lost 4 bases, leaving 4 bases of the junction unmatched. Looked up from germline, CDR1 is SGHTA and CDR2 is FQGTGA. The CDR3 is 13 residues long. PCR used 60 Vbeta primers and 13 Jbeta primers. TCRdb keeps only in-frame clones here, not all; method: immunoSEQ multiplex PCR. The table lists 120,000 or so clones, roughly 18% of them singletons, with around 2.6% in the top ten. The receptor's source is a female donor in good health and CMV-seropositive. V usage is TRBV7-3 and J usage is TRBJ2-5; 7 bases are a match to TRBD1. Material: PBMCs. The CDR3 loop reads CASSSTGSETQYF. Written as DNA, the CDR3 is TGTGCCAGCAGCTCGACAGGGAGCGAGACCCAGTACTTC.